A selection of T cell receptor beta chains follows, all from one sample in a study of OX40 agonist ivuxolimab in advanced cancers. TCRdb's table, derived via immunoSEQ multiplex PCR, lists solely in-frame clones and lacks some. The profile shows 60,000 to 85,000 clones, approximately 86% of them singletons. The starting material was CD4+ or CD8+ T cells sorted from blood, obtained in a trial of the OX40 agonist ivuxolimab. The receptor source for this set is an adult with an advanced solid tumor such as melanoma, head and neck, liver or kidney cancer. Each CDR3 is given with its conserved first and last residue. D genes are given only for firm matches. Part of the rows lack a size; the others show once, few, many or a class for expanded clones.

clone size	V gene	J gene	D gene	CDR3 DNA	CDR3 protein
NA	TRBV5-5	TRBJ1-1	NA	TGTGCCAGCCGGGGGCGGGCGAACACTGAAGCTTTCTTT	CASRGRANTEAFF
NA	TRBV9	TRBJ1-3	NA	TGTGCCAGCAGCGTAGGTCTGAACTCTGGAAACACCATATATTTT	CASSVGLNSGNTIYF
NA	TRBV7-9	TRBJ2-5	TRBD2	TGTGCCAGCAGCTTACTCGGGAGGGCCTCCGAGACCCAGTACTTC	CASSLLGRASETQYF
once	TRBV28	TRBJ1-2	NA	TGTGCCAGCAGTTTAAGTGGTTATGGCTACACCTTC	CASSLSGYGYTF
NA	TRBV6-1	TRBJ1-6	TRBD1	TGTGCCAGCAGTCCGACAGGGTTTGGGGATTCACCCCTCCACTTT	CASSPTGFGDSPLHF
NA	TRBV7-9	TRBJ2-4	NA	TGTGCCAGCAGCTTAGTAGAGAACATTCAGTACTTC	CASSLVENIQYF
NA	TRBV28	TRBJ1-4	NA	TGTGCCAGCAGTAACCGAGGGGGGGGTGAAAAACTGTTTTTT	CASSNRGGGEKLFF
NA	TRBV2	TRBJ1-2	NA	TGTGCCAGCAGTCAAAATGGGGTCCTCCACTACTATGGCTACACCTTC	CASSQNGVLHYYGYTF
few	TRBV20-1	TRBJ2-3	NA	TGCAGTGCTTCTGCAGGGGAGACGCAGTATTTT	CSASAGETQYF
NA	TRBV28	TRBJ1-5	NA	TGTGCCAGCTCAAGGCGGAGGGATCAGGGCGGGCAGCCCCAGCATTTT	CASSRRRDQGGQPQHF
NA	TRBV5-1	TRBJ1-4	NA	TGCGCCAGCAGCTTGGTCTCGGACCTTAATGAAAAACTGTTTTTT	CASSLVSDLNEKLFF
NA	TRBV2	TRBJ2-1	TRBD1	TGTGCCAGCGGGACAGGGGGTCTCGACAATGAGCAGTTCTTC	CASGTGGLDNEQFF
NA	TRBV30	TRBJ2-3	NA	TGTGCCTGGGTGACCCTTTCCCATACGCAGTATTTT	CAWVTLSHTQYF
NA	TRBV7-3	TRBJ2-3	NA	TGTGCCAGCAGCTATTTGGACAGTAGCACAGATACGCAGTATTTT	CASSYLDSSTDTQYF
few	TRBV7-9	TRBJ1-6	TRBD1	TGTGCCAGCAGCCCTCCGGGACAGGGCCATTCACCCCTCCACTTT	CASSPPGQGHSPLHF
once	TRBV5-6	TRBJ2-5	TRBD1	TGTGCCAGCACCATACTACCGACAGGGGAAGAGACCCAGTACTTC	CASTILPTGEETQYF
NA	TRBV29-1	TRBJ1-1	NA	TGCAGCGTTCGGAGGGCTGAAGCTTTCTTT	CSVRRAEAFF